Shown below are 17 T cell receptor beta chains from a single sample sequenced in a study of T cells in Graves' hyperthyroidism and ophthalmopathy (dated by TCRdb to the late 2010s). Library prep was done by multiplex PCR. TCRdb names Illumina HiSeq 2000 as the instrument used. The TCR beta CDR3 regions were amplified from the RNA transcripts. A first-round RT-PCR of the TCR CDR3 used the HTBI primer set with the Qiagen OneStep RT-PCR kit. TCRdb's own reprocessing of the public reads used fastp at Q25 and MiXCR and kept productive beta chains. Rows matching on CDR3 protein sequence are summarized as one entry with the most common DNA and genes. Here the sample has 330,000 or so distinct CDR3 sequences; over 15% occur a single time. 15% of the sample comes from the top ten. Material for sequencing was blood. Receptors were obtained from a woman in her thirties or forties with Graves' ophthalmopathy.

This clonotype was counted at least ten times. J is TRBJ2-4 and V is TRBV6-5; TRBD1 is a possible D gene (5 bases). The CDR3 contains 13 residues. Trimming shortened V by 4 bases and J by 9 bases, and 13 bases separated the two germline ends. Germline V gene sequence: CDR1 MNHEY, CDR2 SVGAGI. CDR3 protein: CASSLARAGIQYF. The CDR3 DNA sequence: TGTGCCAGCAGTTTGGCCAGGGCAGGCATTCAGTACTTC.

This clonotype occurred many times. The chain couples TRBV7-2 to TRBJ1-2, with D unclear. Germline CDR1 SGHTA, CDR2 FQGNSA. V dropped 1 base and J dropped 5 bases, with 11 bases sitting between them. The CDR3 has 14 residues. The CDR3 loop is CASSLEAGGYGYTF. The CDR3 bases are TGTGCCAGCAGCTTAGAAGCAGGAGGGTATGGCTACACCTTC.

This clonotype has a count of ten or more. The chain links TRBV6-5 to TRBJ1-5; 7 nucleotides align to TRBD1. The CDR3 length is 14 residues. The germline V gene encodes CDR1 MNHEY and CDR2 SVGAGI. J was trimmed by 4 bases and V by 5 bases; bases with no gene match: 5. CDR3: CASSRDSGNQPQHF. CDR3 sequence (DNA): TGTGCCAGCAGTCGGGACAGCGGTAATCAGCCCCAGCATTTT.

This rearrangement joins TRBV20-1 to TRBJ2-5; TRBD1 agrees at 7 bases. V lost 3 bases and J lost 5; bases outside the gene matches: 6. Per the germline V gene, CDR1 is DFQATT and CDR2 is SNEGSKA (reference sequence). CDR3 size: 13 residues. The CDR3 loop is CSARETGMETQYF. In nucleotides, the CDR3 is TGCAGTGCTAGGGAGACAGGGATGGAGACCCAGTACTTC.

V gene TRBV20-1 combines with J gene TRBJ1-1, with D hard to call. Germline V gene data show CDR1 as DFQATT and CDR2 as SNEGSKA (reference sequence). The V gene lost 1 base and the J gene lost 8 bases, with 8 bases spanning the gap. The CDR3 has 11 residues. The CDR3 loop reads CSARARLEAFF. CDR3 nucleotide sequence: TGCAGTGCTAGAGCTCGGCTCGAAGCTTTCTTT.

Worth noting for this clonotype: Just one base apart from a much larger clone, this may be a read error. The rearrangement links TRBV5-1 to TRBJ2-5; 7 nucleotides agree with TRBD2. The CDR3 is 15 residues long. From germline, CDR1 is SGHRS and CDR2 YFSETQ. The V and J ends lost 4 bases and 3 bases, in that order; junction bases with no gene match: 9. The CDR3 spells CASSHGPAGKETQYF. CDR3 DNA: TGCGCCAGCAGCCACGGACCAGCGGGGAAAGAGACCCAGTACTTC.

This clonotype has at least ten counts. The chain is built from TRBV11-2 and TRBJ1-1; 7 bases align to TRBD1. CDR1 and CDR2 from the germline V gene are SGHAT and FQNNGV. The CDR3 consists of 15 residues. The trim removed 3 bases at V and 1 base at J, leaving 5 bases unmatched. The CDR3 DNA sequence: TGTGCCAGCAGCTTCCGTAGGGGGCCGAACACTGAAGCTTTCTTT. Protein sequence: CASSFRRGPNTEAFF.

The V gene is TRBV11-2, the J gene TRBJ1-2; D unclear. Trimming shortened V by 1 base and J by 4 bases, and 16 bases separated the two germline ends. The germline V gene has CDR1 SGHAT and CDR2 FQNNGV. This CDR3 has 16 amino acids. CDR3: CASSLVGPRLSYGYTF. The CDR3 DNA follows: TGTGCCAGCAGCTTAGTAGGACCCCGACTGAGCTATGGCTACACCTTC.

In this sample, this clonotype turned up many times. This chain connects TRBV6-2 or TRBV6-3 to TRBJ2-7, with 9 bases that match TRBD2. After removal of 4 bases from V and 4 bases from J, the junction contained 8 bases not matched to a gene. Germline CDR1 MNHEY, CDR2 SVGEGT. The CDR3 totals 15 residues. The CDR3 loop is CASSFQQREDYEQYF. The CDR3 region has the DNA TGTGCCAGCAGTTTTCAACAGCGGGAGGATTACGAGCAGTACTTC.

This chain joins TRBV6-5 and TRBJ1-1; 8 nucleotides align to TRBD1. This CDR3 contains 15 residues. CDR1 and CDR2 from the germline V gene are MNHEY and SVGAGI. V was pared by 0 bases and J by 5 bases, with 5 bases of the junction left unmatched. CDR3 in amino acids: CASSYSARGLTEAFF. The DNA of the CDR3 is TGTGCCAGCAGTTACTCGGCCAGGGGGCTGACTGAAGCTTTCTTT.

This clonotype was detected ten times or more. The chain recombines TRBV6-1 with TRBJ2-6; a possible D gene is TRBD2 (5 bases). This CDR3 has 15 residues. The V end was cut by 6 bases, the J end by 0 bases, with 9 bases between. Germline CDR1 and CDR2: MNHNS and SASEGT. The CDR3 DNA reads TGTGCCAGCAGCCCAACTAGCTCTGGGGCCAACGTCCTGACTTTC. This gives the protein CASSPTSSGANVLTF.

This clonotype was picked up a small number of times. The rearrangement links TRBV4-1 to TRBJ1-2, with D possibly matching TRBD1 (6 bases). The CDR3 runs to 15 residues. Trimming took 0 bases from V and 4 from J, leaving 12 bases between them. The germline gives CDR1 MGHRA, CDR2 YSYEKL. The DNA of the CDR3 is TGCGCCAGCAGCCAAGAAACAGGGTCCGGCTATGGCTACACCTTC. This translates into CASSQETGSGYGYTF.

This clonotype showed up many times. The J gene is TRBJ2-7, the V gene TRBV2; 10 positions match TRBD2. Germline V gene data show CDR1 as SNHLY and CDR2 as FYNNEI. This CDR3 has 15 residues. J gave up 4 bases and V 0 bases, and 3 bases lay outside the gene matches. This CDR3 is CASSEATSGAYEQYF. CDR3 nucleotides: TGTGCCAGCAGTGAAGCAACTAGCGGGGCTTACGAGCAGTACTTC. Complete variable domain (other parts from reference TRBV2 and TRBJ2-7): EPEVTQTPSHQVTQMGQEVILRCVPISNHLYFYWYRQILGQKVEFLVSFYNNEISEKSEIFDDQFSVERPDGSNFTLKIRSTKLEDSAMYFCASSEATSGAYEQYFGPGTRLTVT.

The chain couples TRBV30 to TRBJ2-7; D gene unclear. This CDR3 region has 14 residues. Germline CDR1 GTSNPN, CDR2 SVGIG (reference sequence). Trimming removed 2 bases at V and 0 bases at J, with 11 bases between. CDR3: CAWSQMADSYEQYF. CDR3 coding DNA: TGTGCCTGGAGTCAGATGGCAGACTCCTACGAGCAGTACTTC.

This clonotype has just a few counts. The CDR3, as DNA: TGTGCCAGCAGTTGGGACTTAAGGTCCACTGAAGCTTTCTTT. Encoded protein: CASSWDLRSTEAFF. The rearrangement uses TRBV12-3 or TRBV12-4 and TRBJ1-1; a possible D gene is TRBD1 (5 bases). CDR3 length equals 14 residues. V shed 4 bases and J shed 4 bases, with 13 bases lying between them.

This clonotype was seen ten or more times. The chain joins TRBV6-4 to TRBJ2-4; possibly TRBD2 for D (5 bases). In germline, CDR1 is MRHNA, CDR2 SNTAGT. This CDR3 has 15 residues. V dropped 2 bases and J dropped 1 base, with 9 bases sitting between them. CDR3 amino acids: CASSDEEAAKNIQYF. The CDR3 DNA reads TGTGCCAGCAGTGACGAGGAGGCTGCCAAAAACATTCAGTACTTC.

A few counts support this clonotype. The rearrangement joins TRBV6-1 to TRBJ2-7, with D uncertain. Germline loops: CDR1 MNHNS, CDR2 SASEGT. The CDR3 totals 12 residues. Deletions cut 4 bases from V and 3 bases from J, with 7 bases between. CDR3 loop: CASSADFYEQYF. The CDR3 bases are TGTGCCAGCAGTGCCGATTTCTACGAGCAGTACTTC.